This T cell receptor beta chain was identified in a study of blood T cell repertoires in COVID-19. Libraries were prepared by immunoSEQ multiplex PCR; TCRdb keeps only in-frame clonotypes and omits some of them. The table has roughly 190,000 clones, roughly 80% seen once; the top ten hold around 12%. V dropped 5 bases and J dropped 1; count of bases not matched to a gene: 4. The length of the CDR3 is 15 residues. Germline V gene data show CDR1 as SGHNT and CDR2 as YENEEA. This TCR derives from a woman aged 45-59 years with acute or convalescent COVID-19. The chain recombines TRBV11-3 with TRBJ2-1; the match to TRBD2 covers 8 bases. The sample was peripheral blood. This CDR3 is CASSPGLGSYNEQFF. CDR3 DNA: TGTGCCAGCAGCCCGGGACTAGGGTCCTACAATGAGCAGTTCTTC.